There are many counts of the clone carrying this T cell receptor beta chain. This record belongs to a study of regulatory T cells in long-lasting Graves disease. Time point specified: newly diagnosed GD, antithyroid drugs for less than 3 months. The TCR library used RNA extracted from PBMCs. The ends were cut back, 0 bases at V and 3 bases at J, with 9 bases in the middle. From germline, CDR1 is SGHRS and CDR2 YFSETQ. This CDR3 is built from 14 residues. Arm-PCR of CDR3 regions and iRepertoire HTBI primers were used to build TCR beta libraries. From the multiplex PCR reads, TCRdb called clonotypes with MiXCR, one entry per CDR3 protein. The sample gives some 450,000 distinct CDR3 sequences, about 15% of which show up once; around a tenth is in the top ten. Separately, the same data were catalogued under a study of T cells in Graves' hyperthyroidism and ophthalmopathy.

This specimen was peripheral blood mononuclear cells (PBMCs), taken at new diagnosis, from a patient treated with antithyroid drugs. This sequence joins TRBV5-1 and TRBJ1-1; D is uncertain. The TCR originated in a woman aged 30 to 39 with Graves disease. In DNA, the CDR3 is TGCGCCAGCAGCTTGGGGTCCAGCTACACTGAAGCTTTCTTT. Protein product: CASSLGSSYTEAFF. Combining the CDR3 with reference TRBV5-1 and TRBJ1-1 gives the whole variable domain KAGVTQTPRYLIKTRGQQVTLSCSPISGHRSVSWYQQTPGQGLQFLFEYFSETQRNKGNFPGRFSGRQFSNSRSEMNVSTLELGDSALYLCASSLGSSYTEAFFGQGTRLTVV.